This TCR beta chain was recovered during a study of CD8 T cells in ankylosing spondylitis. Study findings and constraints: Typical of ankylosing spondylitis blood, it appeared, was a TCR beta motif of several highly homologous variants. Both synovial fluid and blood in reactive arthritis had previously been reported to carry some motif variants. With a CD8+ phenotype, disease-linked clones were relatively rare in peripheral blood. Reportedly, significant enrichment of disease-linked clones occurred in matched ankylosing spondylitis synovial fluid.

Germline V lookup: CDR1 KGHDR, CDR2 SFDVKD. The CDR3 extends over 11 amino acids. Trimming removed 9 bases from V and 5 bases from J; junction bases left unmatched: 3. This clonotype was seen a handful of times. Its specificity is unknown. TCRdb processed the 5' RACE reads anew with MiXCR; each CDR3 protein has one entry. The profile shows about 220,000 distinct CDR3 sequences, roughly 18% of them singletons. The TCR sequence derives from a male donor with ankylosing spondylitis. The chain has TRBV24-1 and TRBJ2-7; TRBD1 aligns across 7 bases. The sequenced sample consisted of blood, either unsorted or a sorted T cell fraction (not recorded which). CDR3 in DNA: TGTGCCACCGCTGACAGGGACGAGCAGTACTTC. Translation: CATADRDEQYF.